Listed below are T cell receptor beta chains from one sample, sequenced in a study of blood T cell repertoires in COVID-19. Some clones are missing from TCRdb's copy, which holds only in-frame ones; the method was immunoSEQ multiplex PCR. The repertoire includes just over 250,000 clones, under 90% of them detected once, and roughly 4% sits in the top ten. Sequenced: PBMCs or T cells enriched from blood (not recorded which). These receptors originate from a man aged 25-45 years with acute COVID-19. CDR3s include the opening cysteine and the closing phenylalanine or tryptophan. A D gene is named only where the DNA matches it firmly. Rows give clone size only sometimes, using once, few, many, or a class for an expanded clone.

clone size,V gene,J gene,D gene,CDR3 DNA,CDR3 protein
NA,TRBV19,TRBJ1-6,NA,TGTGCCAGTAGTTGGAGGACCGCCGGGTTAAAAAATTCACCCCTCCACTTT,CASSWRTAGLKNSPLHF
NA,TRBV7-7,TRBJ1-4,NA,TGTGCCAGCAGCCCGGGGGGAGAAAAACTGTTTTTT,CASSPGGEKLFF
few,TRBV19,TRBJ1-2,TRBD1,TGTGCCAGTAGCCCTCCGGGACAGGGGACAGCGAACTATGGCTACACCTTC,CASSPPGQGTANYGYTF
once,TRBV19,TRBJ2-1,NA,TGTGCCAGTAGTTCCCCCAGGGGGACTAGTACGGGTGAGCAGTTCTTC,CASSSPRGTSTGEQFF
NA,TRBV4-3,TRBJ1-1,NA,TGCGCCAGCAGCCAATGGACACTCTGGGATAACACTGAAGCTTTCTTT,CASSQWTLWDNTEAFF
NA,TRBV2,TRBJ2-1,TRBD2,TGTGCCAGCAGTGAGGGGGGGGGTCCCTTCAATGAGCAGTTCTTC,CASSEGGGPFNEQFF
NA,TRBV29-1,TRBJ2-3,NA,TGCAGCGTTGTACTAGCAGATACGCAGTATTTT,CSVVLADTQYF
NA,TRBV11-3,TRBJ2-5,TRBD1,TGTGCCAGCAGCTTGGAGCCAGGGGGCTGGGAGACCCAGTACTTC,CASSLEPGGWETQYF
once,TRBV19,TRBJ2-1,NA,TGTGCCACCAACCAGGGACACCACTACAATGAGCAGTTCTTC,CATNQGHHYNEQFF
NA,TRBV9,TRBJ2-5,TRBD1,TGTGCCAGCAGCACCCGGGACAGGGAAGAGACCCAGTACTTC,CASSTRDREETQYF
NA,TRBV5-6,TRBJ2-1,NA,TGTGCCAGCAGCTTGGTACCGTCTAGCCGTGAGCAGTTCTTC,CASSLVPSSREQFF
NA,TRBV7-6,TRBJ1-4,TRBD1,TGTGCCAGCAGCGGGGACAGGGGGAACGAAAAACTGTTTTTT,CASSGDRGNEKLFF
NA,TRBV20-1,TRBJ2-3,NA,TGCAGTGCTAGTCGCCAGGGGAGCACAGATACGCAGTATTTT,CSASRQGSTDTQYF
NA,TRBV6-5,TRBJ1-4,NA,TGTGCCAGCAGTCATGGGGGCAATGAAAAACTGTTTTTT,CASSHGGNEKLFF
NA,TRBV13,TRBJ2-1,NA,TGTGCCAGCAGGTGGGCGTCCAATGAGCAGTTCTTC,CASRWASNEQFF
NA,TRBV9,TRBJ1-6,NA,TGTGCCAGCAGCGTGCGGGGTGGAGGTAATTCACCCCTCCACTTT,CASSVRGGGNSPLHF
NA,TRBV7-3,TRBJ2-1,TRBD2,TGTGCCAGCAGCTTAACGAGGGCTAGCGGGAGTTATGAGCAGTTCTTC,CASSLTRASGSYEQFF
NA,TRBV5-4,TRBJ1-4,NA,TGTGCCAGCAGCTTGTTACCAGGAGGGGCAACTAATGAAAAACTGTTTTTT,CASSLLPGGATNEKLFF
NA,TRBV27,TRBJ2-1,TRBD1,TGTGCCAGCAGTGGGGACAGGGGGGTGCATGAGCAGTTCTTC,CASSGDRGVHEQFF
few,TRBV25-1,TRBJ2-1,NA,TGTGCCAGCACCGGAGACAGCAAGCAGTTCTTC,CASTGDSKQFF